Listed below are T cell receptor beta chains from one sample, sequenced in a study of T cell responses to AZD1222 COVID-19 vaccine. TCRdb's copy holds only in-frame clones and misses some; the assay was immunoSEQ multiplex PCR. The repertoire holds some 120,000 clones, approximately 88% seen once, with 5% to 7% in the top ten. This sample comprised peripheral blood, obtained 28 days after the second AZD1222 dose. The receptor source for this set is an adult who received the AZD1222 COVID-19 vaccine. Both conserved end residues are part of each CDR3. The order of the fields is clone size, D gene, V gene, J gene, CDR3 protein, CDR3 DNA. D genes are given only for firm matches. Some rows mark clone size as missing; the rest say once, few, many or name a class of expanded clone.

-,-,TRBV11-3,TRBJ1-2,CASSLSDSSNYGYTF,TGTGCCAGCAGCTTATCGGACAGTTCTAACTATGGCTACACCTTC
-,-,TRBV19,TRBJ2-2,CASSRRDTGELFF,TGTGCCAGTTCCCGCAGAGACACCGGGGAGCTGTTTTTT
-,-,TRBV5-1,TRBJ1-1,CASSLAPGLGAAFF,TGCGCCAGCAGCTTGGCCCCGGGATTAGGGGCGGCTTTCTTT
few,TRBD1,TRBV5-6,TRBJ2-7,CASTVGDRPYEQYF,TGTGCCAGCACCGTGGGGGACAGACCCTACGAGCAGTACTTC
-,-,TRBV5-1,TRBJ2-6,CASSLVSAGANVLTF,TGCGCCAGCAGCTTGGTTTCCGCTGGGGCCAACGTCCTGACTTTC
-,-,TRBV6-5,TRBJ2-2,CASSYGSDPTGELFF,TGTGCCAGCAGTTACGGGAGCGATCCCACCGGGGAGCTGTTTTTT
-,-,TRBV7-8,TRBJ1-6,CASSLGAVSSYNSPLHF,TGTGCCAGCAGCTTAGGGGCAGTAAGCTCCTATAATTCACCCCTCCACTTT
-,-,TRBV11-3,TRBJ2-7,CASSLSGTVYEQYF,TGTGCCAGCAGCTTATCCGGCACCGTTTACGAGCAGTACTTC
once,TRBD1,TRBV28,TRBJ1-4,CASSMGQLNEKLFF,TGTGCCAGCAGTATGGGACAGTTAAATGAAAAACTGTTTTTT
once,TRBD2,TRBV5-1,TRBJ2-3,CASRYGTSGGSTDTQYF,TGCGCCAGCAGATACGGGACTAGCGGGGGTAGCACAGATACGCAGTATTTT
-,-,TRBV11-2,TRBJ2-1,CASSLGAGPHGSYNEQFF,TGTGCCAGCAGCTTAGGGGCCGGACCTCACGGCTCCTACAATGAGCAGTTCTTC
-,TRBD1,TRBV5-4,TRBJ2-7,CASSLRTGESYEQYF,TGTGCCAGCAGCTTAAGGACAGGGGAATCCTACGAGCAGTACTTC
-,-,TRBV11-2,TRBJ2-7,CASRPQIGATYEQYF,TGTGCCAGCAGGCCACAGATCGGGGCTACCTACGAGCAGTACTTC
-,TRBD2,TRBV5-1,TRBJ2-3,CASSFGAGSGASTDTQYF,TGCGCCAGCAGCTTTGGGGCGGGGAGCGGGGCTAGCACAGATACGCAGTATTTT
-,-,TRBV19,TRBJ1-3,CATDGGGLNTIYF,TGTGCCACCGATGGGGGAGGCCTAAACACCATATATTTT
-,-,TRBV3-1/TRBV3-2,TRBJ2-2,CASRHTGELFF,TGTGCCAGCAGACACACCGGGGAGCTGTTTTTT
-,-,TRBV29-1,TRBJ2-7,CSVEDPGRWDPRKLYEQYF,TGCAGCGTTGAAGATCCGGGACGGTGGGACCCCCGAAAGCTTTACGAGCAGTACTTC
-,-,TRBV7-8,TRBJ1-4,CASSLQGLGEKLFF,TGTGCCAGCAGCTTACAGGGGTTGGGTGAAAAACTGTTTTTT
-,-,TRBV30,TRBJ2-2,CAWGLYRTGELFF,TGTGCCTGGGGGTTATACCGCACCGGGGAGCTGTTTTTT
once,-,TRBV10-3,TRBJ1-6,CAISESDSSSYNSPLHF,TGTGCCATCAGTGAGTCGGACAGCAGCTCCTATAATTCACCCCTCCACTTT
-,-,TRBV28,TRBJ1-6,CASSSPAGASSPLHF,TGTGCCAGCAGTTCCCCGGCAGGGGCGAGCTCACCCCTCCACTTT
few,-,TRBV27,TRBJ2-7,CASSPRDPKKGEQYF,TGTGCCAGCAGTCCCCGGGACCCAAAGAAGGGCGAGCAGTACTTC
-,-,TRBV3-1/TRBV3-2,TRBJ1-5,CASSQQDGQPQHF,TGTGCCAGCAGCCAACAGGATGGGCAGCCCCAGCATTTT
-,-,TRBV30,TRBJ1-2,CAWSAGAYGYTF,TGTGCCTGGAGTGCTGGGGCGTATGGCTACACCTTC
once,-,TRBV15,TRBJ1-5,CATSRDLRVPLSNQPQHF,TGTGCCACCAGCAGAGATTTGAGGGTCCCCCTTAGCAATCAGCCCCAGCATTTT
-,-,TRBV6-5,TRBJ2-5,CASSPVGTETQYF,TGTGCCAGCAGCCCCGTGGGGACGGAGACCCAGTACTTC
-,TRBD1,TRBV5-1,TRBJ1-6,CASRMGQTDSPLHF,TGCGCCAGCAGGATGGGACAGACGGATTCACCCCTCCACTTT
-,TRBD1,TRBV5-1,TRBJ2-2,CASSEGQGGTGELFF,TGCGCCAGCAGCGAAGGACAGGGAGGTACCGGGGAGCTGTTTTTT
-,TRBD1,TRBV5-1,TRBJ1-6,CASSPRGTGGDSPLHF,TGCGCCAGCAGCCCGCGGGGGACAGGGGGCGATTCACCCCTCCACTTT
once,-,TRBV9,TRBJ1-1,CASSAHLGRNTEAFF,TGTGCCAGCAGCGCCCACCTAGGGAGGAACACTGAAGCTTTCTTT
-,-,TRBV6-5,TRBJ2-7,CASSYSSGDEQYF,TGTGCCAGCAGTTACTCGTCCGGGGACGAGCAGTACTTC
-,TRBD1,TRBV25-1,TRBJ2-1,CASSVGTAYNEQFF,TGTGCCAGCAGTGTTGGGACAGCCTACAATGAGCAGTTCTTC
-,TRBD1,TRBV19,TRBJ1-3,CASSRDRDSGNTIYF,TGTGCCAGTAGCCGGGACAGGGACTCTGGAAACACCATATATTTT
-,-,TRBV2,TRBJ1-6,CASSGQIEHSPLHF,TGTGCCAGCAGTGGACAGATCGAGCATTCACCCCTCCACTTT
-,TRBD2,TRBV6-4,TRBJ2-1,CASSDSRLAGYNEQFF,TGTGCCAGCAGTGACTCGCGGCTAGCGGGCTACAATGAGCAGTTCTTC
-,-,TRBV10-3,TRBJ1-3,CAISDWGRTGNTIYF,TGTGCCATCAGTGACTGGGGCCGCACCGGAAACACCATATATTTT
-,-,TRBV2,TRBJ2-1,CASTTGPPSYNEQFF,TGTGCCAGCACCACGGGACCTCCTTCCTACAATGAGCAGTTCTTC
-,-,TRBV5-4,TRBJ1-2,CASSRGAGSGGYTF,TGTGCCAGCAGCCGAGGGGCAGGGAGTGGAGGCTACACCTTC
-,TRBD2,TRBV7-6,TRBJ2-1,CASSSRGTSGTAYNEQFF,TGTGCCAGCAGCTCGCGAGGGACTAGCGGGACCGCCTACAATGAGCAGTTCTTC
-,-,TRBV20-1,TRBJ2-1,CSASRRDEQFF,TGCAGTGCTAGTCGGCGCGATGAGCAGTTCTTC
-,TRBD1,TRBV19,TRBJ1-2,CASSLRPGTVRYGYTF,TGTGCCAGTAGTCTCCGTCCCGGGACAGTCCGCTATGGCTACACCTTC
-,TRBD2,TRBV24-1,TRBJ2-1,CATSDLSGDYNEQFF,TGTGCCACCAGTGATTTGAGCGGGGACTACAATGAGCAGTTCTTC
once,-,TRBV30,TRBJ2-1,CAWTSHSYNEQFF,TGTGCCTGGACCTCGCACTCCTACAATGAGCAGTTCTTC
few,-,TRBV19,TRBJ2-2,CASRRTGTGELFF,TGTGCCAGTAGAAGGACCGGCACCGGGGAGCTGTTTTTT
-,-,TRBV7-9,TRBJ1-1,CASSFSRTNTEAFF,TGTGCCAGCAGCTTTAGCAGGACAAACACTGAAGCTTTCTTT
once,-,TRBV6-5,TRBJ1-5,CASSYSSGGGQPQHF,TGTGCCAGCAGTTACTCGTCCGGGGGGGGTCAGCCCCAGCATTTT
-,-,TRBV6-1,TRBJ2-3,CASSESWGTDTQYF,TGTGCCAGCAGTGAATCTTGGGGCACAGATACGCAGTATTTT
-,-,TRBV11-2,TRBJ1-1,CASTPVGEGNTEAFF,TGTGCCAGCACTCCAGTCGGAGAGGGGAACACTGAAGCTTTCTTT
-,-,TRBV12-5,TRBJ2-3,CASGLTDTQYF,TGTGCTAGTGGTTTAACCGATACGCAGTATTTT
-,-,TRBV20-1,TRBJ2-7,CSASKTPEQYF,TGCAGTGCTAGTAAGACCCCCGAGCAGTACTTC
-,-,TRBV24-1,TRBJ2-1,CATASSYNEQFF,TGTGCCACCGCGAGCTCCTACAATGAGCAGTTCTTC